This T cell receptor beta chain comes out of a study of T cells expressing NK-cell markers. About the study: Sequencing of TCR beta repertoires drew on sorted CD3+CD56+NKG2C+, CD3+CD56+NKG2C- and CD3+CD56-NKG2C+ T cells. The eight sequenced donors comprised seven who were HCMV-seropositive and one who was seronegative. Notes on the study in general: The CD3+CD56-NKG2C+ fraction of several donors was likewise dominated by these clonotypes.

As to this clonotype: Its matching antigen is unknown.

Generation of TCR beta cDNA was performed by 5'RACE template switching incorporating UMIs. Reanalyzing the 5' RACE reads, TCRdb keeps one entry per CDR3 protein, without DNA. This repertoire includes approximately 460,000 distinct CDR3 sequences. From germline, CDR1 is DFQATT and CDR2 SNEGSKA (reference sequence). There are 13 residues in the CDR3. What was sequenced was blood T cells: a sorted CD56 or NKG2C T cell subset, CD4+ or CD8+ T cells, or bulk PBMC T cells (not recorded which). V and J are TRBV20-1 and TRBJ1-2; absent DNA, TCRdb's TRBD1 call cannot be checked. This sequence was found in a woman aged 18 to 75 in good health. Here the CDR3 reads CSARSGRGRGYTF.